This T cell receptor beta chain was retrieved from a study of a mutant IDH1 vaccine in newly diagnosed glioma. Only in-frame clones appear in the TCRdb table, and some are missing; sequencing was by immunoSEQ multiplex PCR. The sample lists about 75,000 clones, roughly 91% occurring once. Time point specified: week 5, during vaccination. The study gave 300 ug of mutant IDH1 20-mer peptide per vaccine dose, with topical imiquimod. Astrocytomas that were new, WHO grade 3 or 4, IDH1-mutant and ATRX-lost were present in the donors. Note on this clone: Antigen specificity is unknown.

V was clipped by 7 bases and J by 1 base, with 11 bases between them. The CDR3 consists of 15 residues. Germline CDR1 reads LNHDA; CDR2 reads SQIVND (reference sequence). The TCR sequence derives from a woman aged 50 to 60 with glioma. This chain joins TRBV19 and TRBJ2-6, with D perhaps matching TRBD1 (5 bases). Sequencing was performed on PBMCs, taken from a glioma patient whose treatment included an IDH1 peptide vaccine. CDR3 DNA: TGTGCCAGTACCGATCAGGGTTCTGGGGCCAACGTCCTGACTTTC. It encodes CASTDQGSGANVLTF.